Below, 9 T cell receptor beta chains from the same sample are listed, as sequenced in a study of OX40 agonist ivuxolimab in advanced cancers. The receptor library was made with the immunoSEQ multiplex PCR assay. TCRdb holds this immuneACCESS table with in-frame rearrangements only. Some clones are missing; in checked studies, unresolved V genes explain under half, and the rest has no known cause. Recorded for this sample are over 45,000 clones; approximately 84% of them occurred a single time. The ten largest clones take up around 1.1% of the sample. Sample: CD4+ or CD8+ T cells sorted from blood, taken in a trial of the OX40 agonist ivuxolimab. The receptors shown here come from an adult with an advanced solid tumor such as melanoma, head and neck, liver or kidney cancer.

This chain links TRBV30 with TRBJ1-3; 11 nucleotides align to TRBD1. Germline CDR1 GTSNPN, CDR2 SVGIG (reference sequence). The CDR3 sequence is 14 residues long. V gave up 5 bases and J gave up 3 bases; unmatched junction bases: 3. The CDR3 DNA follows: TGTGCCTGGGGGACAGGGGGAAGTGGAAACACCATATATTTT. This sequence encodes CAWGTGGSGNTIYF.

A few counts support this clone. The V and J genes are TRBV4-1 and TRBJ1-1, with D possibly matching TRBD1 (5 bases). Between the trimmed V and J ends, which lost 1 base and 1 base, there was a span of 10 bases. Germline V gene sequence: CDR1 MGHRA, CDR2 YSYEKL. The CDR3 is 15 residues long. CDR3 residues: CASSQGRGRNTEAFF. The CDR3 DNA sequence: TGCGCCAGCAGCCAAGGTCGGGGACGGAACACTGAAGCTTTCTTT.

The chain recombines TRBV5-1 with TRBJ1-1; 7 bases match TRBD1. With V trimmed by 0 bases and J by 8 bases, 7 bases remained unmatched. Germline loops: CDR1 SGHRS, CDR2 YFSETQ. The CDR3 has 14 residues. CDR3 amino acids: CASSLEEPGQEAFF. DNA for the CDR3: TGCGCCAGCAGCTTGGAAGAACCGGGACAGGAAGCTTTCTTT.

This clone was seen a single time. This chain links TRBV4-3 with TRBJ2-1; D possibly corresponds to TRBD2 (6 bases). Germline CDR1 and CDR2: LGHNA and YSLEER. Between the trimmed V and J ends, which lost 3 bases and 9 bases, there was a span of 12 bases. The CDR3 runs 13 residues. DNA of the CDR3: TGCGCCAGCAGCCAGGGACTGCGGGGTGAGCAGTTCTTC. It specifies CASSQGLRGEQFF.

V gene TRBV10-3 combines with J gene TRBJ1-6; D is ambiguous. The germline V gene encodes CDR1 ENHRY and CDR2 SYGVKD. This CDR3 has 12 residues. The V and J ends lost 8 bases and 7 bases respectively, with 9 bases between them. CDR3 nucleotides: TGTGCCATCGCGGGCAGCAATTCACCCCTCCACTTT. This sequence encodes CAIAGSNSPLHF.

As regards this clone: An end of the junction differs from the germline gene, which may be a read error. The rearrangement uses TRBV7-7 and TRBJ2-5; D may correspond to TRBD1 or TRBD2 (5 bases each). The length of the CDR3 is 13 residues. Looked up from germline, CDR1 is SSHAT and CDR2 is FNYEAQ (reference sequence). CDR3: CASSTGTDETQYF. The CDR3 DNA reads TGTGCTAGCAGCACCGGGACGGATGAGACCCAGTACTTC.

The CDR3, as DNA: TGTGCCAGCTCACCACGGGAGGGCCGGACAGATACGCAGTATTTT. It yields the protein CASSPREGRTDTQYF. The V gene is TRBV18, the J gene TRBJ2-3; 7 bases fit TRBD2. Germline V gene data show CDR1 as KGHSH and CDR2 as LQKENI. V trimming: 1 base; J trimming: 3 bases; junction bases outside the gene matches: 4. The length of the CDR3 is 15 residues.

This clone showed up just a few times. This rearrangement joins TRBV5-4 to TRBJ2-1; 10 bases are a match to TRBD1. Germline V gene sequence: CDR1 SGHNT, CDR2 YYREEE (reference sequence). The CDR3 has 14 residues. With 4 bases clipped from V and 6 bases from J, the junction kept 4 bases outside the gene matches. The CDR3 spells CASSRQGAANEQFF. The DNA of the CDR3 is TGTGCCAGCAGCCGACAGGGGGCGGCCAATGAGCAGTTCTTC.

The rearrangement links TRBV6-1 to TRBJ1-3; TRBD1 aligns across 11 bases. Looked up from germline, CDR1 is MNHNS and CDR2 is SASEGT. The ends lost 2 bases at V and 5 bases at J; junction bases unmatched: 8. The CDR3 contains 17 residues. The CDR3 DNA reads as TGTGCCAGCAGTGAACCCGCCGGACAGGGGGCGAGAAACACCATATATTTT. Amino acids: CASSEPAGQGARNTIYF.